This paragraph reports one TCR beta chain. Its antigen remains unidentified. Qualities for individual bases were not recorded, and no much larger clone is one base off. CDR1 and CDR2 were assigned from the germline V gene as SQVTM and ANQGSEA. Trimming costs V 7 bases and J 5 bases, and their ends lie 14 bases apart. The CDR3 covers 12 residues, taking in both the cysteine and the phenylalanine. The read is trimmed to its CDR3 DNA, 36 bases read in frame from base 1. The entry originates in a study of blood T cells in healthy people across ages (dated by TCRdb to the mid-2010s). Broadly, across the study: Template switching captured roughly one uniquely barcoded TCR beta cDNA molecule per two T cells in model experiments. To track age-related changes in TCR beta repertoire diversity, the study relied on deep sequencing normalized with unique cDNA molecular identifiers. The donors were divided into four age groups: young (average 16 years), middle-aged (under 40), aged (roughly 60) and long-lived (around 87). To avoid experimental bias, donors of different ages were randomly spread across the sequencing lanes. Two additional independent replicas of 1 million unique cDNA reads from the same blood draw were analyzed for two donors (one aged 18 to 30 and one aged 80 or older). What the study reported, not specific to this receptor: Because the CMV infection status of the donors was unknown, age-related changes in expanded clonotypes may potentially have been confounded. Observed TCR beta diversity per million T cells fell roughly linearly with age, and a significant reduction was already apparent by age about 36. Observed TCR beta diversity correlated strongly with the percentage of naive T cells measured by flow cytometry. Estimates of total diversity from one million sequenced T cells were regarded as lower bounds and underestimates. Since profiling was done on bulk unsorted PBMCs, naive and antigen-experienced compartments could not be conclusively compared. Compared with the aged group, the long-lived group had more naive CD4+ T cells, fewer expanded clones and increased TCR diversity, a pattern suggesting age selection.

The library was built by means of 5' RACE. Reads for this sample came from an Illumina HiSeq 2500. A second PCR of roughly 7 to 12 cycles was run with a J-beta primer mix and a sample-barcoded 5' primer. A unique molecular identifier was introduced onto each TCR beta cDNA molecule by a template-switch 5' adaptor carrying 12 random nucleotides. At least 2.5 million CDR3-containing paired-end reads were obtained from each sample. First-strand cDNA was synthesized from all RNA with the Mint cDNA synthesis kit, primed by a TRBC-specific oligonucleotide. Following uracil-DNA glycosylase treatment, all cDNA underwent a first 18-cycle PCR with the universal primers M1SS and BC2_uni_R. Processing in the source paper ran as follows. Each sample was normalized by randomly selecting 1 million high-quality reads, each carrying a distinct molecular identifier. Reads with shared molecular identifiers were discarded instead of being binned into consensus sequences. MiTCR, with a Q25 quality threshold and the strictest error-elimination algorithm, was used for CDR3 identification, clonotype clustering and error correction. Lower-bound total TCR beta diversity was estimated with a nonparametric unseen species model using Euler transformation. Using fastp at Q25 and MiXCR, TCRdb reprocessed the public reads and kept productive beta chains. CDR3 protein sequences are deduplicated, and each keeps its most common genes and DNA. TCRdb's processing, not the study's, gives the V and J calls here. The sample profile shows 1.2 million to 1.5 million distinct CDR3 sequences; roughly 40% of them were found once. Roughly 8.2% of the sample is taken by the ten largest.

The donors were roughly 40 Caucasian individuals from Russia, aged roughly 6 to 100 years, who were systemically healthy. Each donor gave ten milliliters of peripheral blood, drawn into EDTA-treated Vacutainer tubes. Ficoll-Paque density-gradient centrifugation was used to isolate PBMCs, with at least 6 million per sample. Total RNA was extracted from PBMCs with Trizol reagent, with at least 6 micrograms obtained per sample. Naive CD45RAhigh/CD27high T cell percentages were measured by flow cytometry on a PBMC aliquot from every donor. This receptor was obtained from a woman between 18 and 30 years old in good health. Rearrangement joined TRBV29-1 to TRBJ1-2, and TRBD1 may be the D gene, going by 5 matching bases. Sequences were obtained from blood. Read as DNA, the sequence is TGCAGCGCTGGGACCTCAATATATGGCTACACCTTC. The resulting protein is CSAGTSIYGYTF.